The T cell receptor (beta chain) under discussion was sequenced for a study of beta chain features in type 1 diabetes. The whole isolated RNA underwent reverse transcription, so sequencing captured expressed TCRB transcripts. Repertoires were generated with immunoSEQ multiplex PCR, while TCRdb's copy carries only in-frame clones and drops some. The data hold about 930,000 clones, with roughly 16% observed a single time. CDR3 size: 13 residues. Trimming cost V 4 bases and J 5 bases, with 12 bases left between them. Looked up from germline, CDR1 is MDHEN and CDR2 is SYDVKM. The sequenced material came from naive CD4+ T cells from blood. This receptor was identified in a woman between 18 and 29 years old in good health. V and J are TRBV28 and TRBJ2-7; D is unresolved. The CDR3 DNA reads TGTGCCAGCAGTTCGGGTGCCCCTAACGAGCAGTACTTC. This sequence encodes CASSSGAPNEQYF.